The rows below give T cell receptor beta chains drawn from one sample of a study of T-cell memory formation after mild COVID-19. In TCRdb, the 5' RACE reads were re-called with MiXCR into one record per CDR3 protein. The repertoire has 430,000 or so distinct CDR3 sequences, about 23% of them found once; the top ten carry under 15%. The material sequenced was PBMCs or a T cell subset sorted from them (not recorded which). The receptors come from an adult woman who had mild COVID-19 (a few samples of this study predate the infection). Cell type and time point are not known. Each CDR3 is given with its conserved first and last residue.

J: TRBJ2-2; V: TRBV7-2; CDR3: CASSLGGGTGELFF
J: TRBJ2-3; V: TRBV5-1; CDR3: CASSLATFTDTQYF
J: TRBJ2-1; V: TRBV2; CDR3: CASRRENGNEQFF
J: TRBJ2-3; V: TRBV7-8; CDR3: CASSSLGTSGRRGSTDTQYF
J: TRBJ1-2; V: TRBV11-2; CDR3: CASSLGGSFYGYTF
J: TRBJ2-1; V: TRBV7-7; CDR3: CASSLTRAGGLNNEQFF
J: TRBJ2-3; V: TRBV29-1; CDR3: CSVGTSYSTDTQYF
J: TRBJ2-7; V: TRBV6-1; CDR3: CASSEVWDSIYEQYF
J: TRBJ2-5; V: TRBV7-8; CDR3: CASSLEGQGGETQYF
J: TRBJ2-3; V: TRBV7-9; CDR3: CASSLSGLADTQYF
J: TRBJ1-2; V: TRBV12-3/TRBV12-4; CDR3: CASSYGQVIGYTF
J: TRBJ2-7; V: TRBV11-2; CDR3: CASSSGFSYEQYF
J: TRBJ2-5; V: TRBV20-1; CDR3: CSASDPPGLDGTQYF
J: TRBJ2-7; V: TRBV2; CDR3: CASSAPGGATEQYF
J: TRBJ2-3; V: TRBV4-2; CDR3: CASSQDPSGRIMGTDTQYF
J: TRBJ2-6; V: TRBV11-2; CDR3: CASSSLGVPGANVLTF
J: TRBJ1-2; V: TRBV7-9; CDR3: CASSPLGGRYGYTF
J: TRBJ2-7; V: TRBV2; CDR3: CASYRGPKGEQYF
J: TRBJ1-1; V: TRBV9; CDR3: CASSAGMNTEAFF
J: TRBJ2-1; V: TRBV10-3; CDR3: CAISAAGGLSSYNEQFF
J: TRBJ1-1; V: TRBV11-2; CDR3: CASTRTVNTEAFF
J: TRBJ1-4; V: TRBV20-1; CDR3: CSAEPQGASNEKLFF
J: TRBJ2-2; V: TRBV7-9; CDR3: CASSRTYANTGELFF
J: TRBJ2-5; V: TRBV12-3/TRBV12-4; CDR3: CASSLLRGGNETQYF
J: TRBJ2-3; V: TRBV5-1; CDR3: CASSFPAGTDTQYF